This paragraph reports one TCR beta chain. Its antigen is not identified. The PCR ran on 60 Vbeta and 13 Jbeta primers. In the original processing: It was a later analysis that counted around 85 million unique TCR beta chains, of which 9 million to 13 million were shared. Assay used: immunoSEQ multiplex PCR; TCRdb lists only in-frame clones, some missing. V, J and clone size are taken as reported in that table, and D and trimming were inferred from the DNA itself. The sample records about 120,000 clones, more than 60% being singletons. This record comes from a study of cytomegalovirus exposure and HLA in healthy donors. Study-wide results and limits: In a later analysis, across HLA loci, associated TCR counts were highest for DRB1, lowest for HLA-C. About 90% or about 30% of the time was how often most TCR beta V segments were productive, according to an earlier analysis.

Sequenced sample: PBMCs. This clonotype was sampled from a man aged 40-49 years in good health and CMV-seropositive.

The CDR3 loop is CASSQDTGRRENTIYF. As DNA, the CDR3 is TGTGCCAGCAGCCAAGATACAGGGCGACGAGAAAACACCATATATTTT. The chain is built from TRBV4-2 and TRBJ1-3, with a possible D match to TRBD1 (6 bases). The germline CDR1 and CDR2 sequences are LGHNA and YNFKEQ. Between the trimmed V and J ends, which lost 0 bases and 6 bases, there was a span of 15 bases. CDR3 length: 16 residues.